This T cell receptor (beta chain) was captured in a study of blood T cells in healthy people across ages. Findings and limits, study-wide: Older individuals had lower TCR beta diversity per million T cells (the decline was roughly linear). Not knowing donor CMV status may have confounded expanded clonotype changes.

The authors ran a second PCR of 7 to 11 cycles using a sample-barcoded 5' primer and a J-beta primer mix. Each cDNA molecule was tagged by a template-switch adaptor with 12 random nucleotides. TCRdb re-called the 5' RACE reads through MiXCR, storing one row per CDR3 protein. In the table there are about 640,000 distinct CDR3 sequences, about 54% of which are singletons. Regarding this clonotype: What it binds is unknown.

This CDR3 contains 15 residues. A minimum of 7 million PBMCs was isolated per sample. The gene calls are TRBV21-1 and TRBJ2-4; the table names TRBD1, a call not compared with the DNA. The J call may be in error: the DNA end matches TRBJ2-7 better. TRBV21-1 is annotated as a pseudogene. The sequence was collected from a man in his sixties in good health. Sequencing was carried out using blood. The CDR3 DNA reads as TGTGCCAGCAGCAAAGACGGGACAGACCCCTACGAGCAGTACTTC. Protein: CASSKDGTDPYEQYF.